This paragraph reports one T cell receptor (beta chain). Its cognate antigen is unknown. Libraries were prepared by immunoSEQ multiplex PCR; TCRdb keeps only in-frame clonotypes and omits some of them. The table has about 83,000 clones, more than 70% seen once. This entry is derived from a study of lymphopenia after photon versus proton radiotherapy. Study-level points and caveats: Only patients who died were analyzed for survival; proton advantage is unproven. After the lymphocyte nadir, photon-treated repertoires showed oligoclonal expansion, especially of CD8+ Temra cells. In patients who died, overall survival fell as post-nadir TCR diversity dropped more. Relative stability marked proton patients; photon patients lost diversity and naive cells.

The V gene lost 1 base and the J gene lost 4 bases, with 11 bases spanning the gap. CDR3 length equals 15 residues. Germline lookup yields CDR1 MDHEN and CDR2 SYDVKM. Material: peripheral blood, obtained from a patient treated with proton-based radiotherapy. The V and J genes are TRBV28 and TRBJ1-5, with a possible D match to TRBD1 (5 bases). This clonotype was obtained from a man between 60 and 75 years old with pancreatic cancer. The CDR3 DNA sequence: TGTGCCAGCAGTTTATCAGGGAAGGGAAATCAGCCCCAGCATTTT. Residues: CASSLSGKGNQPQHF. Variable domain in full (rest from reference TRBV28 and TRBJ1-5): DVKVTQSSRYLVKRTGEKVFLECVQDMDHENMFWYRQDPGLGLRLIYFSYDVKMKEKGDIPEGYSVSREKKERFSLILESASTNQTSMYLCASSLSGKGNQPQHFGDGTRLSIL.